The TCR beta chain under discussion was sequenced for a study of identical twins. The study, taken as a whole, reports: The abundant beta clonotypes from cord blood had fewer insertions, and memory repertoires had none of this.

CDR1 SEHNR and CDR2 FQNEAQ come from the germline V gene (reference sequence). V was shortened by 3 bases and J by 6 bases, with 10 bases between the two germline ends. The CDR3 has 13 amino acids. Many counts were recorded for this clonotype. Its antigen remains unidentified. TCRdb reanalysed the 5' RACE reads using MiXCR and keeps one entry per CDR3 protein. The table records 200,000 to 250,000 distinct CDR3 sequences, 6% to 7% of them present only once. This sample was also put to use in a study of T cells expressing NK-cell markers. From that second work: A few donors likewise had their CD3+CD56-NKG2C+ fraction led by these clonotypes. No clear determination of HCMV specificity was made for expanded NKG2C+ T cell clones.

Sequencing was carried out using CD8+ T cells sorted from blood. The receptor comes from a young woman in good health. This rearrangement joins TRBV7-9 to TRBJ2-3; a weak D match, TRBD2 (5 bases). The CDR3 sequence is CASSFPVADTQYF. CDR3 coding DNA: TGTGCCAGCAGCTTTCCAGTAGCGGATACGCAGTATTTT.